This entry concerns a single T cell receptor beta chain. This entry comes from a study of regulatory T cells in long-lasting Graves disease. The overall study: Antithyroid drug exposure in newly diagnosed Graves' patients had lasted under 3 months.

Noted time point: newly diagnosed GD, antithyroid drugs for less than 3 months. There was RNA extracted from PBMCs, and the TCR library was made from it. In building TCR beta libraries, iRepertoire HTBI primers were used together with Arm-PCR of CDR3 regions. TCRdb independently ran MiXCR on the multiplex PCR reads; one entry per CDR3 protein. This repertoire shows approximately 560,000 distinct CDR3 sequences, roughly a sixth found once; its top ten account for about 11%. The sample also formed part of further work on T cells in Graves' hyperthyroidism and ophthalmopathy.

The source is a man between 18 and 35 years old with Graves disease. The sequenced sample was peripheral blood mononuclear cells (PBMCs), obtained at new diagnosis, from a patient treated with antithyroid drugs.

Here the CDR3 reads CASSQDHHEAKNIQYF. The CDR3 DNA follows: TGTGCCAGCAGTCAGGACCACCATGAAGCCAAAAACATTCAGTACTTC. The chain couples TRBV5-4 to TRBJ2-4; no reliable D call. This CDR3 has 16 amino acids. CDR1 is SGHNT and CDR2 is YYREEE in the germline V gene (reference sequence). Trimming stripped 5 bases from V and 0 bases from J, with 15 bases between.